This T cell receptor beta chain was documented in a study of blood T cell repertoires in COVID-19. Across the study: The United States, Italy and Spain were the sources of the acute and convalescent COVID-19 samples.

Original handling: Scientists estimated how many nucleated cells there were by amplifying reference gene primers. Here immunoSEQ multiplex PCR was the method, and the copy in TCRdb shows in-frame clones only, minus some. D and trimming were read from the DNA, whereas the V and J calls and clone size are those reported in that table. The sample includes under 400,000 clones, about 90% seen only once; the top ten take approximately 0.97%. The table lists this clone with a count of one. Germline CDR1 is LGHDT and CDR2 is YNNKEL (reference sequence). This CDR3 is 22 amino acids long. V lost 0 bases to trimming and J lost 5 bases, with 32 bases between them. The age range of participants was about 18 to 89 years, with residence in about two dozen US areas. Which cohort a participant joined came from the clinical history participants gave.

Sequencing was performed on PBMCs or T cells enriched from blood (not recorded which). The clonotype comes from a woman aged 30 to 39 who had been exposed to COVID-19. The chain combines TRBV3-1 (or the pseudogene TRBV3-2) with TRBJ2-1, with a possible D match to TRBD2 (6 bases). The CDR3 sequence: CASSQEFSYRDFQPSPHNEQFF. In nucleotides, the CDR3 is TGTGCCAGCAGCCAAGAATTCAGCTATCGGGACTTCCAACCCTCCCCCCACAATGAGCAGTTCTTC.